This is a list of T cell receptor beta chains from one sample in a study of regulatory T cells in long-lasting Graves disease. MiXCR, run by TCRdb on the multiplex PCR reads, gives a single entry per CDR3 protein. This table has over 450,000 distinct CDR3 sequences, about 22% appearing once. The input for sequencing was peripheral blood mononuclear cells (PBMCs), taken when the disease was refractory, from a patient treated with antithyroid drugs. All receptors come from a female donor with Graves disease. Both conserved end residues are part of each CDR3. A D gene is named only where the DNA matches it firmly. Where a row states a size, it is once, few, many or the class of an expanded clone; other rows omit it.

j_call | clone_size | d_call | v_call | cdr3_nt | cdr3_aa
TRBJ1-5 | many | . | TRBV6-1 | TGTGCCAGCAGTACAGGGTTGGCTCAGCCCCAGCATTTT | CASSTGLAQPQHF
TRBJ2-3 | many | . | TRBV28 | TGTGCCAGCAAATACGGCCGCACAGATACGCAGTATTTT | CASKYGRTDTQYF
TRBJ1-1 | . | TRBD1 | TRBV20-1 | TGCAGTGCTAGATCCGGGACAGGGGTGACTGAAGCTTTCTTT | CSARSGTGVTEAFF
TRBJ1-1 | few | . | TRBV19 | TGTGCCAGTAGAACGCGGACTGTGAACACTGAAGCTTTCTTT | CASRTRTVNTEAFF
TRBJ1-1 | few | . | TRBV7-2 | TGTGCCAGCAGCTTACAGGGAGATGGGACCGAAGCTTTCTTT | CASSLQGDGTEAFF
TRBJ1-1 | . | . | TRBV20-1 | TGCAGTGCTAGAGGACCGAGGGGTCCGAACACTGAAGCTTTCTTT | CSARGPRGPNTEAFF
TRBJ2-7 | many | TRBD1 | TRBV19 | TGTGCCAGTCGCGAGCGGGACAGGGTCTCCTACGAGCAGTACTTC | CASRERDRVSYEQYF
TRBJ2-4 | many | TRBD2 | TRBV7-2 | TGTGCCAGCAGCTTAGATGGGGGAGGGCAGCAGTACTTC | CASSLDGGGQQYF
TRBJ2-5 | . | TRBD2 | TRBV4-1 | TGCGCCAGCAGCCAAGACGACATACTAGCGGGAGTTTTGGAGACCCAGTACTTC | CASSQDDILAGVLETQYF
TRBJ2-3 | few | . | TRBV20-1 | TGCAGTGCTAGTGAGGTCAGAAACACAGATACGCAGTATTTT | CSASEVRNTDTQYF
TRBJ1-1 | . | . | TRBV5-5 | TGTGCCAGCAGCTCCAACCGGGACCTGAACACTGAAGCTTTCTTT | CASSSNRDLNTEAFF
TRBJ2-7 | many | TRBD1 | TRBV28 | TGTGCCAGCAGTATACCGGGACAGGGGGTGAACTTC | CASSIPGQGVNF
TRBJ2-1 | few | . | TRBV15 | TGTGCCACCAGCAGAGCTGGGGTCGGTGAGCAGTTCTTC | CATSRAGVGEQFF
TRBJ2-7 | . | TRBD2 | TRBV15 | TGTGCCACCAGCAGAGATCTAGCGGGGGGCCTATACGAGCAGTACTTC | CATSRDLAGGLYEQYF
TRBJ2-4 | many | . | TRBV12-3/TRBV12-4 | TGTGCCAGCAGTCGCGGACGGGGAAACATTCAGTACTTC | CASSRGRGNIQYF
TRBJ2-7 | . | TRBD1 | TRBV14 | TGTGCCAGCAGCCAGGCGGGACAGGTCTACGAGCAGTACTTC | CASSQAGQVYEQYF
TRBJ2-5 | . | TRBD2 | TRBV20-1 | TGCAGTGCTAGAGATTTCGGGGGCGGGGGGGCTATGGAGACCCAGTACTTC | CSARDFGGGGAMETQYF
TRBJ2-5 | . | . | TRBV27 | TGTGCCAGCAGTTTACGGGGGACCCAGTACTTC | CASSLRGTQYF
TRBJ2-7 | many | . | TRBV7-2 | TGTGCCAGCAGCTCGGATGGGACAACCCCGAGGGAGCAGTACTTC | CASSSDGTTPREQYF
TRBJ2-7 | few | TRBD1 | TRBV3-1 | TGTGCCAGCAGCCTGCCGGGACAGGGGACCTACGAGCAGTACTTC | CASSLPGQGTYEQYF
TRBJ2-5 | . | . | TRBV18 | TGTGCCAGCTCACCACCGGTGGCACAACAAGAGACCCAGTACTTC | CASSPPVAQQETQYF
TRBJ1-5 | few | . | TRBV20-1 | TGCAGCGGGGGGCCCCCTTATCAGCCCCAGCATTTT | CSGGPPYQPQHF
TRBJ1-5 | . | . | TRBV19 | TGTGCCAGTAGCGACCCCCACGGGAGCAATCAGCCCCAGCATTTT | CASSDPHGSNQPQHF
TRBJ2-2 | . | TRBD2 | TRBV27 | TGTGCCAGCAGTCCCCTAGCGGGAGGGCCGGGAACCGGGGAGCTGTTTTTT | CASSPLAGGPGTGELFF
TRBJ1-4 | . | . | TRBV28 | TGTGCCAGCAGTCCTATAGACAGTGGGGGTCGTGAAAAACTGTTTTTT | CASSPIDSGGREKLFF
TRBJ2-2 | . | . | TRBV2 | TGTGCCAGCAGAGCCCCCGATGGGGAGCTGTTTTTT | CASRAPDGELFF
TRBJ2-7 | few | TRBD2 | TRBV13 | TGTGCCAGCAGCTCGGGACTAGCGGGGGGTTCCTACGAGCAGTACTTC | CASSSGLAGGSYEQYF